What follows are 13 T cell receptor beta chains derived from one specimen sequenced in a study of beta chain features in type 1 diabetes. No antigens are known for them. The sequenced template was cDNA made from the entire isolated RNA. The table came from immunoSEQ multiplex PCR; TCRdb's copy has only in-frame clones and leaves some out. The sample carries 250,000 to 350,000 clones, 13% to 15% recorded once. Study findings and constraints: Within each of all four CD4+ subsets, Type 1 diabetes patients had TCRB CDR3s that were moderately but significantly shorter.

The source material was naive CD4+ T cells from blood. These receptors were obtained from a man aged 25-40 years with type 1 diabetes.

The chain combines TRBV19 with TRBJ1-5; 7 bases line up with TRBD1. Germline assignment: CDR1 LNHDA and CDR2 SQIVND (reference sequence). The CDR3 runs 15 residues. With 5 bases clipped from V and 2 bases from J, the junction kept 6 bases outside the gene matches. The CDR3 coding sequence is TGTGCCAGTAGTGAGACAGGGAAGGGCAATCAGCCCCAGCATTTT. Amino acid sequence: CASSETGKGNQPQHF. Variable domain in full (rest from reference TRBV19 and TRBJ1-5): DGGITQSPKYLFRKEGQNVTLSCEQNLNHDAMYWYRQDPGQGLRLIYYSQIVNDFQKGDIAEGYSVSREKKESFPLTVTSAQKNPTAFYLCASSETGKGNQPQHFGDGTRLSIL.

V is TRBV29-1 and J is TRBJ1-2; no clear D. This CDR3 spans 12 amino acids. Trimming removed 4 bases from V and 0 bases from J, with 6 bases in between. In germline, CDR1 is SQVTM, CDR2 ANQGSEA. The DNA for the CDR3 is TGCAGCGTTGCTCAGGCTAACTATGGCTACACCTTC. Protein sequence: CSVAQANYGYTF.

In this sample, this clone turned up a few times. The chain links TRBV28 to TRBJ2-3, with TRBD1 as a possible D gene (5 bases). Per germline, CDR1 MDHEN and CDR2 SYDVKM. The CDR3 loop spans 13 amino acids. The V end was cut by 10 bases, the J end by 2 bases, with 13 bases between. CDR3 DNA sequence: TGTGCCACTGTCAGGGTAGACACAGATACGCAGTATTTT. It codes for CATVRVDTDTQYF.

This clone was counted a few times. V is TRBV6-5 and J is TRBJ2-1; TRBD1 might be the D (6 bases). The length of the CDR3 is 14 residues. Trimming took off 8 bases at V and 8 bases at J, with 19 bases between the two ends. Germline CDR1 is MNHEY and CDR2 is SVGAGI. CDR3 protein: CASGLQGDDDEQFF. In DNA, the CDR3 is TGTGCCAGCGGTTTACAGGGAGATGACGATGAGCAGTTCTTC.

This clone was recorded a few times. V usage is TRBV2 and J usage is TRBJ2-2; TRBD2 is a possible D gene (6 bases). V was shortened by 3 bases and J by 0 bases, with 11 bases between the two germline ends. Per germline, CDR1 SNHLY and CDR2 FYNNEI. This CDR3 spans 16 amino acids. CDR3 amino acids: CASSDRRASNTGELFF. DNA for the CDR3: TGTGCCAGCAGTGACAGGAGGGCTTCGAACACCGGGGAGCTGTTTTTT.

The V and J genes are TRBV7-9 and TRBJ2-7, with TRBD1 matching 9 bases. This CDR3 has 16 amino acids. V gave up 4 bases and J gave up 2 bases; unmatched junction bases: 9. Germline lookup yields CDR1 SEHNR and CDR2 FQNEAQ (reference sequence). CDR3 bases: TGTGCCAGCAGCTCGACTCGGGACAGGGTCCCCTACGAGCAGTACTTC. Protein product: CASSSTRDRVPYEQYF.

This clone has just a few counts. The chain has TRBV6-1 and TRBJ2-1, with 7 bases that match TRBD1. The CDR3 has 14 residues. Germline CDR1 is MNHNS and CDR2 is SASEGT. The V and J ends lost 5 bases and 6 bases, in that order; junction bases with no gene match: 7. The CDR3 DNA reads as TGTGCCAGCAGTTGGACAGGAAAGAGCAATGAGCAGTTCTTC. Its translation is CASSWTGKSNEQFF.

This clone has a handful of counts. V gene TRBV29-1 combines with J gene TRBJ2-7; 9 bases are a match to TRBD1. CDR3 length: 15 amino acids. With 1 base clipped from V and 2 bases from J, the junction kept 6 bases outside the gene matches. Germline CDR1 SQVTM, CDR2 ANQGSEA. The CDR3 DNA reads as TGCAGCGTTGAAGCGGGACAGGGAACACCCTACGAGCAGTACTTC. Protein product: CSVEAGQGTPYEQYF.

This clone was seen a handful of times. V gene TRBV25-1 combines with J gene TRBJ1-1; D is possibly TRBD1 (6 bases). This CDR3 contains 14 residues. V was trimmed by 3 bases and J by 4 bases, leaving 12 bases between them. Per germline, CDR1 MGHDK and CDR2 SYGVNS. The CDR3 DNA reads TGTGCCAGCAGTGAGCCGGGAGGGGGCACTGAAGCTTTCTTT. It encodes CASSEPGGGTEAFF.

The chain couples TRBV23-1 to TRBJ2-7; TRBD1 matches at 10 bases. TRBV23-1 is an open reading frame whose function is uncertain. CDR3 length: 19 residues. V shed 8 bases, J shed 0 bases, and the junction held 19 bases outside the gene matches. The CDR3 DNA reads TGCGCCAGCGTGTCGGGGACAGGGGCTCGACTTAAACTCTCCTACGAGCAGTACTTC. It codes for CASVSGTGARLKLSYEQYF.

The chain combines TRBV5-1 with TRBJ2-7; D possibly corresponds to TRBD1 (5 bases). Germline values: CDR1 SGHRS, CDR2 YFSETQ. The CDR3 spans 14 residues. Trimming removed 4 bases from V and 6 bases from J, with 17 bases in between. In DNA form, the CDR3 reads TGCGCCAGCAGCGAGACAGTTTTGGGATCCGAGCAGTACTTC. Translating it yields CASSETVLGSEQYF.

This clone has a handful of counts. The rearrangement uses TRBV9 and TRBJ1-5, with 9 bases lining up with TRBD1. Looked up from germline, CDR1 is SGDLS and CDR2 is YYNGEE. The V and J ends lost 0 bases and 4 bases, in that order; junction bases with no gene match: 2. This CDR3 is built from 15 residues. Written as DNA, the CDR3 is TGTGCCAGCAGCGTAGGCGGACAGGGGAATCAGCCCCAGCATTTT. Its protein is CASSVGGQGNQPQHF.

The CDR3 region is CASSLSGTGFFEQYF. As DNA, the CDR3 is TGTGCCAGCAGTTTGTCCGGGACAGGGTTCTTCGAGCAGTACTTC. V gene TRBV28 combines with J gene TRBJ2-7, with 9 bases aligning to TRBD1. The CDR3 totals 15 residues. CDR1 is MDHEN and CDR2 is SYDVKM in the germline V gene. With 3 bases clipped from V and 6 bases from J, the junction kept 9 bases outside the gene matches.